What follows is one T cell receptor beta chain and its context. Primers for the PCR totalled 60 Vbeta and 13 Jbeta. The table came from immunoSEQ multiplex PCR; TCRdb's copy has only in-frame clones and leaves some out. Of about 110,000 clones in the sample, about 81% were seen once. The data were taken from a study of cytomegalovirus exposure and HLA in healthy donors. CDR1 and CDR2 (germline): SGHTA, FQGNSA. The V segment lost 5 bases and the J segment 5 bases; nucleotides outside the gene matches: 8. The CDR3 is 14 amino acids. This chain connects TRBV7-2 to TRBJ1-2, with TRBD1 identical over 7 bases. This TCR was recovered from a male donor in good health and CMV-seropositive. Sequencing was performed on PBMCs. This CDR3 reads CASSEIAGGYGYTF. In nucleotides, the CDR3 is TGTGCCAGCAGCGAAATAGCAGGGGGGTATGGCTACACCTTC.